This is a list of T cell receptor beta chains from one sample in a study of T cells after yellow fever vaccination. From the 5' RACE reads, TCRdb called clonotypes with MiXCR, one entry per CDR3 protein. The repertoire consists of 300,000 to 350,000 distinct CDR3 sequences, with 7% to 9% occurring once and the leading ten covering approximately 15%. The specimen comprised PBMCs, sampled roughly seven weeks after the first yellow fever vaccination. The receptors originated from a man between 18 and 29 years old who received the YFV17D yellow fever vaccine. Both conserved end residues are part of each CDR3. D genes are given only for firm matches. Size tells how often a clone was seen (once, few, many) or the class of an expanded clone, and some rows leave it out.

>TRBD1|.|TRBV20-1|TRBJ2-2
TGCAGCGCCACCGAGGGGGCGAAAACCGGGGAGCTGTTTTTT
CSATEGAKTGELFF
>TRBD1|.|TRBV28|TRBJ2-5
TGTGCCAGCACGGGGGCAGGGGGCAGAGAGACCCAGTACTTC
CASTGAGGRETQYF
>.|many|TRBV7-2|TRBJ1-1
TGTGCCAGCAGCTTCGACAGACAGAACACTGAAGCTTTCTTT
CASSFDRQNTEAFF
>.|many|TRBV21-1|TRBJ2-5
TGTGCCCGACGGGGACAAGAAGAGACCCAGTACTTC
CARRGQEETQYF
>.|few|TRBV18|TRBJ1-1
TGTGCCAGCTCCGCAGGGAGCACTGAAGCTTTCTTT
CASSAGSTEAFF
>.|.|TRBV2|TRBJ2-2
TGTGCCATCAGTTTTCGGAAGGCGGCGGAACCAAACACCGGGGAGCTGTTTTTT
CAISFRKAAEPNTGELFF
>.|few|TRBV7-9|TRBJ1-1
TGTGCCAGCAGCTATAACGCTGAAGCTTTCTTT
CASSYNAEAFF
>.|many|TRBV5-1|TRBJ2-7
TGTGCCAGCAGCTTGGGTCAGAGCTACGAGCAGTACTTC
CASSLGQSYEQYF
>.|few|TRBV20-1|TRBJ1-2
TGCAGTGCGAAGCAGTCCGGGGCCTTCTATGGCTACACCTTC
CSAKQSGAFYGYTF
>.|.|TRBV6-1|TRBJ1-1
TGTGCCAGCAGCCTCGACAGGTTCGGGGCTGAAGCTTTCTTT
CASSLDRFGAEAFF
>TRBD1|.|TRBV12-5|TRBJ1-1
TGTGCTAGTGGCCCCGGGACAGGGGTCATTGAAGCTTTCTTT
CASGPGTGVIEAFF
>.|many|TRBV7-2|TRBJ2-7
TGTGCCAGCAGCTCCTCCCATGGGCTCGAGCAGTACTTC
CASSSSHGLEQYF
>.|.|TRBV10-3|TRBJ2-6
TGTGCCATAAGGGACTCTGGGGCCAACGTCCTGACTTTC
CAIRDSGANVLTF
>.|.|TRBV13|TRBJ2-2
TGTGCCAGCAGCGTCGGTGGCACCGGGGAGCTGTTTTTT
CASSVGGTGELFF
>.|few|TRBV6-1|TRBJ2-6
TGTGCCAGCAGCGCTAGGAGAGCTTCTCACTCTGGGGCCAACGTCCTGACTTTC
CASSARRASHSGANVLTF
>.|.|TRBV6-1|TRBJ1-3
TGTGCCAGCAGTACAGGCCTCTCTGGAAACACCATATATTTT
CASSTGLSGNTIYF
>.|.|TRBV2|TRBJ1-2
TGTGCCAGCAGTGAACAGGAATATGGCTACACCTTC
CASSEQEYGYTF
>.|many|TRBV19|TRBJ2-2
TGTGCCAGTATGGCCCTAGGCGTTAACACCGGGGAGCTGTTTTTT
CASMALGVNTGELFF
>.|.|TRBV5-1|TRBJ2-5
TGCGCCAGCAGCTTGGGTCGAAGAGTGGAGACCCAGTACTTC
CASSLGRRVETQYF
>TRBD1|.|TRBV12-3/TRBV12-4|TRBJ2-7
TGTGCCAGCAGTCTGGACAGGCGGTTGTACGAGCAGTACTTC
CASSLDRRLYEQYF
>TRBD1|.|TRBV6-5|TRBJ1-5
TGTGCCAGCAGTCGACAGGGGTTCGGTCAGCCCCAGCATTTT
CASSRQGFGQPQHF
>TRBD2|few|TRBV7-6|TRBJ2-3
TGTGCCAGCAGCTTCAGCCGGGGGGGCGTGACAGATACGCAGTATTTT
CASSFSRGGVTDTQYF
>.|few|TRBV6-5|TRBJ2-5
TGTGCCAGCAGTTACTGGCCCCCCCCCGGCCAGGGTTCGGAGACCCAGTACTTC
CASSYWPPPGQGSETQYF
>.|.|TRBV18|TRBJ1-1
TGTGCCAGCTCACCACCGTCCCGGGCGTCGGAAGCTTTCTTT
CASSPPSRASEAFF
>TRBD2|few|TRBV6-2/TRBV6-3|TRBJ2-1
TGTGCAGCGGCGTCTAGCGGGGGCTCCTACAATGAGCAGTTCTTC
CAAASSGGSYNEQFF
>.|.|TRBV29-1|TRBJ2-5
TGCAGCGTAGGCCTCAACCAAGAGACCCAGTACTTC
CSVGLNQETQYF
>TRBD1|many|TRBV12-3/TRBV12-4|TRBJ1-2
TGTGCCAGCAGCCAGGACAGGTTTTTCCGCTACACCTTC
CASSQDRFFRYTF
>TRBD2|many|TRBV4-1|TRBJ2-1
TGCGCCAGCAGCCAAGATGTAGCGGGGGGGAACAATGAGCAGTTCTTC
CASSQDVAGGNNEQFF
>.|.|TRBV4-3|TRBJ2-5
TGCGCCAGCAGCCTGGGAGGTAGGGAAGATGAGACCCAGTACTTC
CASSLGGREDETQYF
>.|.|TRBV20-1|TRBJ2-7
TGCAGTGCTGCGACGGACTACGAGCAGTACTTC
CSAATDYEQYF
>.|many|TRBV29-1|TRBJ2-2
TGCAGCGTTGACAGGGTGGGAACCGGGGAGCTGTTTTTT
CSVDRVGTGELFF
>TRBD1|.|TRBV4-1|TRBJ2-3
TGCGCCAGCAGCCCACGACAGGGGGCGGGCACAGATACGCAGTATTTT
CASSPRQGAGTDTQYF
>.|.|TRBV6-6|TRBJ1-2
TGTGCCAGCAGTAATCGAAACTATGGCTACACCTTC
CASSNRNYGYTF
>TRBD1|.|TRBV10-3|TRBJ1-1
TGTGCCGCGACGACAGGGGATAACACTGAAGCTTTCTTT
CAATTGDNTEAFF
>TRBD2|.|TRBV6-5|TRBJ2-5
TGTGCCAGCAGTTACACGACTAGCGGGGGGGAGGGTGAGACCCAGTACTTC
CASSYTTSGGEGETQYF
>.|few|TRBV28|TRBJ1-6
TGTGCCAGCAGTTTTACCGCAGGGGCACCCCTCCACTTT
CASSFTAGAPLHF
>TRBD2|.|TRBV27|TRBJ2-6
TGTGCCAGCGGCCTTCTAGCGGCCTCTGGGGCCAACGTCCTGACTTTC
CASGLLAASGANVLTF
>.|many|TRBV12-3/TRBV12-4|TRBJ2-7
TGTGCCAGCAGGGATCAGGTCCTCTCCTACGAGCAGTACTTC
CASRDQVLSYEQYF
>.|many|TRBV19|TRBJ1-2
TGTGCCAGCCAACCGGGGACGGCCTATGGCTACACCTTC
CASQPGTAYGYTF
>.|few|TRBV29-1|TRBJ1-1
TGCAGCGTCACGGGGGCGGCGGTCACTGAAGCTTTCTTT
CSVTGAAVTEAFF
>.|.|TRBV7-9|TRBJ2-5
TGTGCCAGCAGATTTGGGTCAGTCTTAGAGACCCAGTACTTC
CASRFGSVLETQYF
>.|.|TRBV5-1|TRBJ1-1
TGCGCCAGCAGCGCACAGGGTAGGAACACTGAAGCTTTCTTT
CASSAQGRNTEAFF
>.|few|TRBV18|TRBJ2-7
TGTGCCAGCTCACCCAGGCCCTTCTACGAGCAGTACTTC
CASSPRPFYEQYF
>.|few|TRBV24-1|TRBJ2-3
TGTGCCACCAGTGTAGGGCCGGAGGATACGCAGTATTTT
CATSVGPEDTQYF
>.|.|TRBV20-1|TRBJ2-7
TGCAGTGCTAGAGATGGCCAAGCGGGTCCGCTGGGGGAGCAGTACTTC
CSARDGQAGPLGEQYF
>TRBD2|.|TRBV29-1|TRBJ2-6
TGCAGCGTTGAGGCGGGAGCTGGGGCCAACGTCCTGACTTTC
CSVEAGAGANVLTF
>.|few|TRBV11-3|TRBJ1-2
TGTGCCAGCAACGGGGGGCAGAGGGGCTACACCTTC
CASNGGQRGYTF
>TRBD1|.|TRBV9|TRBJ1-2
TGTGCCAGCAGCAAACCGGGACAGGGCTTCTATGGCTACACCTTC
CASSKPGQGFYGYTF
>.|many|TRBV7-2|TRBJ2-5
TGTGCCAGCAGCTTAAGGTTTGACGAAGAGACCCAGTACTTC
CASSLRFDEETQYF
>.|.|TRBV7-9|TRBJ1-1
TGTGCCAGCAGCATGGATGCCGAACGGGAAGCTTTCTTT
CASSMDAEREAFF
>.|.|TRBV7-2|TRBJ2-3
TGTGCCAGCGGGACTTTGACAGATACGCAGTATTTT
CASGTLTDTQYF
>.|few|TRBV3-1|TRBJ1-2
TGTGCCAGCAGCCAAGGAGACCGCCTAATGTCTGGCTACACCTTC
CASSQGDRLMSGYTF
>.|few|TRBV27|TRBJ1-5
TGTGCCAGCAGTTTAGTCGATGGGTTCGCTCAGCCCCAGCATTTT
CASSLVDGFAQPQHF
>TRBD2|.|TRBV4-3|TRBJ2-3
TGCGCCAGCAGCCAAGCAACTAGCGGGGGAACAGATACGCAGTATTTT
CASSQATSGGTDTQYF
>.|.|TRBV29-1|TRBJ1-2
TGCAGCGTTTACACAGGGATTGGCTATGGCTACACCTTC
CSVYTGIGYGYTF